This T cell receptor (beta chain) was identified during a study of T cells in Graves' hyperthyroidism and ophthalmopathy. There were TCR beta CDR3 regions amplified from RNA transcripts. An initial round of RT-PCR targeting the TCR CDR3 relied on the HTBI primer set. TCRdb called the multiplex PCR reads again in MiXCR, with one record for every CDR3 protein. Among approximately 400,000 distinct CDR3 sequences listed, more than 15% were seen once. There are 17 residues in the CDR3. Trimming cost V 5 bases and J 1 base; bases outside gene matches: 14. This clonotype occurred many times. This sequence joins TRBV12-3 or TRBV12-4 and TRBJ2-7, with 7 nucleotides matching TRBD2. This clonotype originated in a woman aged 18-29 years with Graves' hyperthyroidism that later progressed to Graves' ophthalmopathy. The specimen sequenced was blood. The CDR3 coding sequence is TGTGCCAGCAGTCCCGGCACCCGGGACTATACATCCTACGAGCAGTACTTC. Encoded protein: CASSPGTRDYTSYEQYF.